A selection of T cell receptor beta chains follows, all from one sample in a study of CD8 T cells in Susac syndrome. TCRdb processed the immunoSEQ multiplex PCR reads anew with MiXCR; each CDR3 protein has one entry. This table holds 210,000 or so distinct CDR3 sequences, about 94% found once. Specimen: CD4+ T cells from PBMCs. These receptors all stem from a human donor with Susac syndrome. The CDR3 runs from the conserved cysteine through the conserved F or W. D genes are given only for firm matches. Part of the rows lack a size; the others show once, few, many or a class for expanded clones.

d_call,j_call,v_call,clone_size,cdr3_nt,cdr3_aa
.,TRBJ1-5,TRBV4-1,.,TGCGCCAGCAGCCAAGATGGGTCGAGGGAGTACGCGGGGAATCAGCCCCAGCATTTT,CASSQDGSREYAGNQPQHF
TRBD2,TRBJ2-1,TRBV4-3,.,TGCGCCAGCAGCCAAGATGGTAGCGGGGCCACCTACAATGAGCAGTTCTTC,CASSQDGSGATYNEQFF
TRBD1,TRBJ1-2,TRBV11-2,.,TGTGCCAGCAGCCCAAAGGGGACAGACGGAGCTAACTATGGCTACACCTTC,CASSPKGTDGANYGYTF
.,TRBJ2-2,TRBV9,.,TGTGCCAGCAGCGTTGACTCCGGGCCCGGGGAGCTGTTTTTT,CASSVDSGPGELFF
.,TRBJ2-1,TRBV9,.,TGTGCCAGCAGCGTATTGTCGAGAAACCGCAATGAGCAGTTCTTC,CASSVLSRNRNEQFF
.,TRBJ2-7,TRBV4-2,.,TGTGCCAGCAGCCAAGGAACTAACTCCTACGAGCAGTACTTC,CASSQGTNSYEQYF
.,TRBJ2-7,TRBV18,.,TGTGCCAGCTCACCGGATCTTGGATTTGAGCAGTACTTC,CASSPDLGFEQYF
.,TRBJ1-2,TRBV7-2,.,TGTGCCAGCAGCTACGACCCGACCGGACGGAACTATGGCTACACCTTC,CASSYDPTGRNYGYTF
.,TRBJ1-1,TRBV9,.,TGTGCCAGCGGGCGGGAGGCGCTTAACACTGAAGCTTTCTTT,CASGREALNTEAFF
.,TRBJ1-1,TRBV20-1,.,TGCAGTCCCTACAGGAGGGAGAACACTGAAGCTTTCTTT,CSPYRRENTEAFF
.,TRBJ1-5,TRBV24-1,.,TGTGCCACCGCCCGTACGGGGCTTCAGCCCCAGCATTTT,CATARTGLQPQHF
TRBD1,TRBJ1-5,TRBV20-1,.,TGCAGTGCGGGGACAGGCCATAGGGATAGCAATCAGCCCCAGCATTTT,CSAGTGHRDSNQPQHF
.,TRBJ2-6,TRBV9,.,TGTGCCAGCAGCAAAACAGGGACCACTGGGGCCAACGTCCTGACTTTC,CASSKTGTTGANVLTF
.,TRBJ2-7,TRBV7-2,.,TGTGCCAGCAGCTTAGGGGGGAGTTCGGGCGAGCAGTACTTC,CASSLGGSSGEQYF
TRBD1,TRBJ2-7,TRBV29-1,.,TGCAGCGTTGTGGCAGGGGGCTTCAACGAGCAGTACTTC,CSVVAGGFNEQYF
.,TRBJ2-3,TRBV12-3/TRBV12-4,few,TGTGCCAGCAGTTTGCGGGATACGCAGTATTTT,CASSLRDTQYF
.,TRBJ1-1,TRBV5-1,.,TGCGCCAGCAGCTTGGAGGTTACAGGGAGGATGGATACTGAAGCTTTCTTT,CASSLEVTGRMDTEAFF
TRBD2,TRBJ2-7,TRBV9,.,TGTGCCAGCAGCGTAGCTGATCTAGCGGGGGTAAACGAGCAGTACTTC,CASSVADLAGVNEQYF
.,TRBJ2-5,TRBV10-3,.,TGTGCCATCAGGGGGGAAATCGGGGAGACCCAGTACTTC,CAIRGEIGETQYF
.,TRBJ2-7,TRBV6-2/TRBV6-3,.,TGTGCCAGCAGTTACGTTCGGGGCTACGAGCAGTACTTC,CASSYVRGYEQYF
.,TRBJ2-7,TRBV5-1,.,TGCGCCAGCAGCGTGGGACAAGGGCCACGCGAGCAGTACTTC,CASSVGQGPREQYF
.,TRBJ1-6,TRBV6-6,.,TGTGCCAGCAGTTACCTGGCAGCTAATTCACCCCTCCACTTT,CASSYLAANSPLHF
.,TRBJ2-7,TRBV18,once,TGTGCCAGCTCACCGGCTGGGCCCAACGAGCAGTACTTC,CASSPAGPNEQYF
TRBD1,TRBJ2-2,TRBV19,.,TGTGCCAGTAGGTCGTTCGGGACAGGGGGCCTGACCGGGGAGCTGTTTTTT,CASRSFGTGGLTGELFF
.,TRBJ1-1,TRBV6-6,.,TGTGCCAGCAGTCCCCAACAGGACACTGAAGCTTTCTTT,CASSPQQDTEAFF
.,TRBJ1-1,TRBV5-4,.,TGTGCCAGCAGCCTCGACGAGTGGACTGAAGCTTTCTTT,CASSLDEWTEAFF